A selection of T cell receptor beta chains follows, all from one sample in a study of blood T cell repertoires in COVID-19. Produced via immunoSEQ multiplex PCR; TCRdb's table is partial and in-frame only. The sample holds approximately 220,000 clones, roughly 80% seen once. The sample comprised peripheral blood. These receptors all come from a woman in her 70s with acute or convalescent COVID-19. The CDR3 runs from the conserved cysteine through the conserved F or W.

J: TRBJ1-3; V: TRBV30; length: 14; CDR3: CAWSPDSAGNTIYF
J: TRBJ2-4; V: TRBV19; length: 14; CDR3: CASSEGARGNIQYF
J: TRBJ1-1; V: TRBV6-4; length: 17; CDR3: CASSPAGSGGVRTEAFF
J: TRBJ1-2; V: TRBV29-1; length: 13; CDR3: CSVEGSPVYGYTF
J: TRBJ1-1; V: TRBV5-1; length: 14; CDR3: CASSVRVVNTEAFF
J: TRBJ2-2; V: TRBV2; length: 15; CDR3: CASRETGANTGELFF
J: TRBJ1-1; V: TRBV6-5; length: 14; CDR3: CASTRQGLNTEAFF
J: TRBJ1-1; V: TRBV5-4; length: 13; CDR3: CASLDRRYTEAFF
J: TRBJ1-1; V: TRBV6-5; length: 11; CDR3: CASILINRAFF
J: TRBJ2-1; V: TRBV10-1; length: 13; CDR3: CASSVEIHNEQFF
J: TRBJ2-5; V: TRBV2; length: 16; CDR3: CASSEAPSGGQETQYF
J: TRBJ1-6; V: TRBV6-5; length: 13; CDR3: CASSYLTASPLHF
J: TRBJ1-6; V: TRBV5-8; length: 17; CDR3: CASSLLQGVVYNSPLHF
J: TRBJ2-7; V: TRBV3-1/TRBV3-2; length: 14; CDR3: CASSSRGGPYEQYF
J: TRBJ1-2; V: TRBV27; length: 16; CDR3: CASSPNPQATYYGYTF
J: TRBJ1-6; V: TRBV7-2; length: 15; CDR3: CASSAQQGLGSPLHF
J: TRBJ1-6; V: TRBV27; length: 14; CDR3: CASSFSEDNSPLHF
J: TRBJ2-2; V: TRBV4-1; length: 15; CDR3: CASSPHRARTGELFF
J: TRBJ1-1; V: TRBV18; length: 13; CDR3: CASSREGSTEAFF